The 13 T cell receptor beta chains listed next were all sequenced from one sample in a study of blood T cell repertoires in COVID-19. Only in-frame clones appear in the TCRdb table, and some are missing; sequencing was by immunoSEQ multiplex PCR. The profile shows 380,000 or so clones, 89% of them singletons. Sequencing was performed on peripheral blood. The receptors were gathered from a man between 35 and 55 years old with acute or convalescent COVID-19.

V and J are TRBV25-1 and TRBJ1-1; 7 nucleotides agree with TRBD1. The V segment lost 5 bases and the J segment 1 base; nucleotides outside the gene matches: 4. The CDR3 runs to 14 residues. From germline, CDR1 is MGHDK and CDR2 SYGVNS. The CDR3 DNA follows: TGTGCCAGCAGTCGGACAGGCCAGAACACTGAAGCTTTCTTT. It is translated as CASSRTGQNTEAFF.

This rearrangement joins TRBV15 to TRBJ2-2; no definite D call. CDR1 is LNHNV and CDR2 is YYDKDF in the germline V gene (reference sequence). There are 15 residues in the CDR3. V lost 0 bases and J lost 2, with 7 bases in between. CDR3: CATSREGRNTGELFF. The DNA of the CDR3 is TGTGCCACCAGCAGAGAGGGCAGAAACACCGGGGAGCTGTTTTTT. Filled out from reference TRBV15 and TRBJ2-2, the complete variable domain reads DAMVIQNPRYQVTQFGKPVTLSCSQTLNHNVMYWYQQKSSQAPKLLFHYYDKDFNNEADTPDNFQSRRPNTSFCFLDIRSPGLGDTAMYLCATSREGRNTGELFFGEGSRLTVL.

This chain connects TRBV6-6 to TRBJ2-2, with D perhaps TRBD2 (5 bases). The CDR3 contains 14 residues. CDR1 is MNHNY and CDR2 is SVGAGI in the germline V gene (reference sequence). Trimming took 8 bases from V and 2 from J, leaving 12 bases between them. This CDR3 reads CASGRGANTGELFF. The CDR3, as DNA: TGTGCCAGCGGTCGGGGAGCCAACACCGGGGAGCTGTTTTTT.

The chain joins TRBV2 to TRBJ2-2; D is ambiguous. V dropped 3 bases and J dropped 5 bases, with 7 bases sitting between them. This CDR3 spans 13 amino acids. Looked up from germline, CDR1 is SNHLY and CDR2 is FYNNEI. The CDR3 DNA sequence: TGTGCCAGCAGTGAGGAGTTAACCGGGGAGCTGTTTTTT. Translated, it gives CASSEELTGELFF. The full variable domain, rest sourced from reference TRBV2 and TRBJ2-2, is EPEVTQTPSHQVTQMGQEVILRCVPISNHLYFYWYRQILGQKVEFLVSFYNNEISEKSEIFDDQFSVERPDGSNFTLKIRSTKLEDSAMYFCASSEELTGELFFGEGSRLTVL.

CDR3 nucleotide sequence: TGTGCCAGCAGTCTCCAATGGGGGGTTGAAAAACTGTTTTTT. This sequence encodes CASSLQWGVEKLFF. The chain couples TRBV27 to TRBJ1-4, with TRBD1 as a possible D gene (5 bases). This CDR3 spans 14 amino acids. Trimming took off 5 bases at V and 7 bases at J, with 14 bases between the two ends. Germline lookup yields CDR1 MNHEY and CDR2 SMNVEV (reference sequence).

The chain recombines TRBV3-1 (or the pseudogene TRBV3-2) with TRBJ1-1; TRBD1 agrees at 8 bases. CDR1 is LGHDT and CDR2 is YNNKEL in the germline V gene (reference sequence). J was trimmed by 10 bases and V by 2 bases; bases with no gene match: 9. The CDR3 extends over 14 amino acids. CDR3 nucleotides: TGTGCCAGCAGCCAAACGGACAGGGCCGGTGGAGCTTTCTTT. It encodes CASSQTDRAGGAFF.

The CDR3 DNA is TGTGCCAGCCGCCAGGATAGCGGGGTAATCCAGACCCAGTACTTC. Protein sequence: CASRQDSGVIQTQYF. The chain recombines TRBV28 with TRBJ2-5; 8 nucleotides match TRBD2. From germline, CDR1 is MDHEN and CDR2 SYDVKM. The CDR3 extends over 15 amino acids. J was trimmed by 6 bases and V by 8 bases; bases with no gene match: 14.

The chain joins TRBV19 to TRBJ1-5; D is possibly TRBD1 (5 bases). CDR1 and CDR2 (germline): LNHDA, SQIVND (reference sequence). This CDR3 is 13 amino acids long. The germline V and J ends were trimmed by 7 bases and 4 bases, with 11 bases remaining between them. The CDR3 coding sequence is TGTGCCAGTAAGAATCAGGGAAATCAGCCCCAGCATTTT. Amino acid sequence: CASKNQGNQPQHF. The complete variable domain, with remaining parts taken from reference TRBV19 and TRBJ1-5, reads DGGITQSPKYLFRKEGQNVTLSCEQNLNHDAMYWYRQDPGQGLRLIYYSQIVNDFQKGDIAEGYSVSREKKESFPLTVTSAQKNPTAFYLCASKNQGNQPQHFGDGTRLSIL.

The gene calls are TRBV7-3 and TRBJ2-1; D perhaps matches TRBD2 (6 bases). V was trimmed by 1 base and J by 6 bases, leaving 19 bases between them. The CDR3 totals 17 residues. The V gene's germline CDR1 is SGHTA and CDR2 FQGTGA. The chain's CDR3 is CASSLNPAGLGINEQFF. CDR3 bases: TGTGCCAGCAGCTTAAACCCTGCGGGACTTGGCATCAATGAGCAGTTCTTC.

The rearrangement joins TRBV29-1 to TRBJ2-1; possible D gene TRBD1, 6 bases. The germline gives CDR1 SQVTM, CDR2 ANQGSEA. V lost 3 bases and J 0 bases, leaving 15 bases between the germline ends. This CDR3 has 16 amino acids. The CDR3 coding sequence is TGCAGCGTTGACAGACAGGATCCCAGCTCCTACAATGAGCAGTTCTTC. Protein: CSVDRQDPSSYNEQFF.

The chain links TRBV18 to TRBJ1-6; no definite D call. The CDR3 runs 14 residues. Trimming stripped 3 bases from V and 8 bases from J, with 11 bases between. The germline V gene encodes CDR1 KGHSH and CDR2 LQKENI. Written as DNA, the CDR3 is TGTGCCAGCTCACCGACGGAGATTCATTCACCCCTCCACTTT. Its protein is CASSPTEIHSPLHF. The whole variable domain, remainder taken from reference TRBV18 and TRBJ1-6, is NAGVMQNPRHLVRRRGQEARLRCSPMKGHSHVYWYRQLPEEGLKFMVYLQKENIIDESGMPKERFSAEFPKEGPSILRIQQVVRGDSAAYFCASSPTEIHSPLHFGNGTRLTVT.

Here the CDR3 reads CASRARGGEAFF. As DNA, the CDR3 is TGTGCCAGCAGGGCGAGGGGAGGTGAAGCTTTCTTT. The genes are TRBV5-8 and TRBJ1-1; tentatively, D is TRBD1 (5 bases). This CDR3 is built from 12 residues. Per germline, CDR1 SGHTS and CDR2 YDEGEE. With 5 bases removed from V and 7 bases from J, the gap between germline ends came to 12 bases.

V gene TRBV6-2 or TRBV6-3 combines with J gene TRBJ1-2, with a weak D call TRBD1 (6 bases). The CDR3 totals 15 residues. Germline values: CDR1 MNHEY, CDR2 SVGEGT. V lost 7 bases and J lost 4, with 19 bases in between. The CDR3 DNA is TGTGCCAGCACCCCGAGCGGGGGCAGTGGCTATGGCTACACCTTC. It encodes CASTPSGGSGYGYTF.